The clone carrying this T cell receptor beta chain was recorded at least ten times. Its target is unknown. The data originate from a study of beta chain features in type 1 diabetes. Points from the study as a whole: Type 1 diabetes patients had TCRB CDR3s that were shorter (moderately but significantly so) in all four CD4+ subsets. Type 1 diabetes patients had fewer VDJ junction insertions and more deletions.

Every bit of the isolated RNA underwent reverse transcription, so sequencing read expressed TCRB transcripts. About 3.6 million reads were obtained on average from naive, central memory and regulatory T cell samples. Produced via immunoSEQ multiplex PCR; TCRdb's table is partial and in-frame only. Here the sample spans more than 95,000 clones, 17% being singletons. The CDR3 runs to 14 residues. With 0 bases removed from V and 7 bases from J, the gap between germline ends came to 11 bases. Germline lookup yields CDR1 SGHRS and CDR2 YFSETQ. This TCR was recovered from a man between 18 and 29 years old with type 1 diabetes. The V gene is TRBV5-1, the J gene TRBJ2-1; a possible D gene is TRBD1 (5 bases). Sequenced: central memory CD4+ T cells from blood. In nucleotides, the CDR3 is TGCGCCAGCAGCTTGGAGGCAGGGTGGAATGAGCAGTTCTTC. Protein sequence: CASSLEAGWNEQFF.